This is a list of T cell receptor beta chains from one sample in a study of blood T cells in healthy people across ages. TCRdb recomputed calls from the 5' RACE reads with MiXCR, one row per CDR3 protein. Of 1.8 million or so distinct CDR3 sequences listed, approximately 39% are singletons. Sequencing used blood. Receptors were obtained from a human donor in good health. CDR3s include the opening cysteine and the closing phenylalanine or tryptophan. A D gene is named only where the DNA matches it firmly. Clone size is given for some rows only: seen once, a few or many times, or a class if the clone is expanded.

>TRBV11-2|TRBJ2-3|NA|NA
CASSIRGLGTDTQYF
TGTGCCAGCAGCATCCGGGGGCTAGGCACAGATACGCAGTATTTT
>TRBV5-6|TRBJ2-7|few|NA
CASNPGSHYEQYF
TGTGCCAGTAACCCCGGGTCTCACTACGAGCAGTACTTC
>TRBV29-1|TRBJ1-1|NA|NA
CSVDGAFF
TGCAGCGTTGACGGAGCTTTCTTT
>TRBV7-2|TRBJ2-7|few|NA
CASSGPSGTSPYEQYF
TGTGCCAGCAGCGGGCCTTCCGGGACATCCCCTTACGAGCAGTACTTC
>TRBV12-3/TRBV12-4|TRBJ2-1|NA|NA
CASTQAPYNEQFF
TGTGCCAGCACCCAGGCCCCCTACAATGAGCAGTTCTTC
>TRBV29-1|TRBJ1-2|NA|TRBD1
CSALPGTGVYGYTF
TGCAGCGCCCTTCCCGGGACAGGGGTTTATGGCTACACCTTC
>TRBV24-1|TRBJ2-1|NA|TRBD1
CAASDPTVLTGNYNEQFF
TGTGCCGCCAGTGATCCAACCGTTCTGACAGGGAACTACAATGAGCAGTTCTTC
>TRBV27|TRBJ1-1|NA|NA
CASRGLGANEAFF
TGTGCCAGCAGGGGCCTGGGAGCGAATGAAGCTTTCTTT
>TRBV12-3/TRBV12-4|TRBJ2-1|NA|NA
CASSLKGSYEQFF
TGTGCCAGCAGTTTAAAGGGATCCTACGAGCAGTTCTTC
>TRBV2|TRBJ2-5|NA|TRBD2
CASVLAGEAETQYF
TGTGCCAGCGTACTAGCGGGGGAAGCAGAGACCCAGTACTTC
>TRBV4-2|TRBJ2-7|few|TRBD1
CASSQTNRGLYEQYF
TGTGCCAGCAGCCAGACTAACAGGGGGCTCTACGAGCAGTACTTC
>TRBV28|TRBJ2-1|NA|NA
CASSLIRFPYEQDF
TGTGCCAGCAGTTTAATCAGGTTTCCCTACGAGCAGGACTTC
>TRBV10-3|TRBJ1-2|few|NA
CAITGVSDGYTF
TGTGCCATCACGGGCGTTTCTGATGGCTACACCTTC
>TRBV18|TRBJ1-5|few|TRBD1
CASSPLRVRGSNQPQHF
TGTGCCAGCTCACCACTTAGGGTCAGGGGGAGCAATCAGCCCCAGCATTTT
>TRBV28|TRBJ2-5|once|TRBD2
CASSLFEASGGQETQYF
TGTGCCAGCAGTTTATTTGAGGCTAGCGGGGGCCAAGAGACCCAGTACTTC
>TRBV24-1|TRBJ2-7|NA|NA
CATSGSSRGLYNEQYF
TGTGCCACCAGTGGTTCTTCTCGGGGACTCTACAATGAGCAGTACTTC
>TRBV5-1|TRBJ2-3|once|NA
CAGSPDSPADTQYF
TGCGCCGGCAGCCCAGATTCGCCCGCAGATACGCAGTATTTT
>TRBV21-1|TRBJ1-5|NA|NA
CASSKVEFTRTSHSNQPQHF
TGTGCCAGCAGCAAAGTGGAATTTACGAGAACATCTCATAGCAATCAGCCCCAGCATTTT
>TRBV29-1|TRBJ1-2|many|NA
CSVSRDYGYTF
TGCAGCGTTTCCCGGGACTATGGCTACACCTTC
>TRBV7-9|TRBJ2-1|NA|NA
CAGSLSTGYNEQFF
TGTGCCGGCAGCTTATCGACAGGATACAATGAGCAGTTCTTC
>TRBV7-9|TRBJ1-1|NA|NA
CASSFGQSKPAFF
TGTGCCAGCAGCTTCGGACAATCCAAACCCGCTTTCTTT
>TRBV28|TRBJ1-4|few|NA
CASISWGGSNEKLFF
TGTGCCTCCATATCGTGGGGGGGCTCTAATGAAAAACTGTTTTTT
>TRBV20-1|TRBJ2-7|NA|NA
CSASFEGILSSYEQYF
TGCAGTGCTAGTTTCGAGGGGATATTATCTTCCTACGAGCAGTACTTC
>TRBV10-3|TRBJ2-7|NA|NA
CASGTFTYEQYF
TGTGCCAGCGGGACTTTCACCTACGAGCAGTACTTC